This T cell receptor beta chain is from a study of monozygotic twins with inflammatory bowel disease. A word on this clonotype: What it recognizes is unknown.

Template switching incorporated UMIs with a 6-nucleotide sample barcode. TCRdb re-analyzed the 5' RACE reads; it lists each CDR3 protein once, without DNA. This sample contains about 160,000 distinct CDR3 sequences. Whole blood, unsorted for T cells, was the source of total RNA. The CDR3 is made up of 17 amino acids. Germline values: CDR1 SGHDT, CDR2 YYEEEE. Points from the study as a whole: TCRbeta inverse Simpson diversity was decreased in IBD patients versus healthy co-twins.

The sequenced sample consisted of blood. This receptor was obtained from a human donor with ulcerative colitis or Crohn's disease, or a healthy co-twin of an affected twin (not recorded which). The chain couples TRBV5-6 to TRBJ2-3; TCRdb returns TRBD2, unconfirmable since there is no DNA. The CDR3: CASLAAGEMGSTDTQYF. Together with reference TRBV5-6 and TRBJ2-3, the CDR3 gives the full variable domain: DAGVTQSPTHLIKTRGQQVTLRCSPKSGHDTVSWYQQALGQGPQFIFQYYEEEERQRGNFPDRFSGHQFPNYSSELNVNALLLGDSALYLCASLAAGEMGSTDTQYFGPGTRLTVL.